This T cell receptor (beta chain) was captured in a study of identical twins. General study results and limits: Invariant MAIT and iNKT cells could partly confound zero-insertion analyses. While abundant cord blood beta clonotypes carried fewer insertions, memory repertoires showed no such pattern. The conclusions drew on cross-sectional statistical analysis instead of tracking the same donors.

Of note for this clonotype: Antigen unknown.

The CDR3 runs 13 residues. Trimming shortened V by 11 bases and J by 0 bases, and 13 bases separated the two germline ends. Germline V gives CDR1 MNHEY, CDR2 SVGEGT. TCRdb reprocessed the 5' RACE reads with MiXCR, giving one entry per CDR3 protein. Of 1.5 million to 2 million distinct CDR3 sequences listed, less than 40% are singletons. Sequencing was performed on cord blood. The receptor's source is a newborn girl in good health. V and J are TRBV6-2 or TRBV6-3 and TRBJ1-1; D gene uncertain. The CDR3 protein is CAGTLRVNTEAFF. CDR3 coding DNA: TGTGCCGGCACCTTGAGGGTGAACACTGAAGCTTTCTTT.